A selection of T cell receptor beta chains follows, all from one sample in a study of T cells in localized non-small cell lung cancer. Sequencing used immunoSEQ multiplex PCR; TCRdb keeps in-frame clones, though not all of them. Here the sample spans about 78,000 clones, roughly 81% being singletons. The material sequenced was peripheral blood, taken before any cancer treatment. These receptors were collected from a man aged 40-75 years with stage I lung adenocarcinoma. Both conserved end residues are part of each CDR3. The D gene is left open where the match is weak. Expanded clones are given a class, and other clones once, few, many or no size at all.

v_call	d_call	clone_size	j_call	cdr3_nt	cdr3_aa
TRBV18	TRBD1	-	TRBJ1-2	TGTGCCAGCTCACCTTCCGGGACAGTAATCTCTGGCTACACCTTC	CASSPSGTVISGYTF
TRBV28	-	once	TRBJ2-3	TGTGCCAGCAGTTTATCCCTCGAGGACTTTAGCACAGATACGCAGTATTTT	CASSLSLEDFSTDTQYF
TRBV6-6	TRBD1	-	TRBJ1-2	TGTGCCAGCAGTCCCGACAGGGGCGGCTATGGCTACACCTTC	CASSPDRGGYGYTF
TRBV2	-	few	TRBJ2-7	TGTGCCAGCAGTGAACAGGGGTACGAGCAGTACTTC	CASSEQGYEQYF
TRBV19	TRBD1	-	TRBJ1-6	TGTGCCAGTAGCAGACAGGGCGAAAATTCACCCCTCCACTTT	CASSRQGENSPLHF
TRBV5-4	-	once	TRBJ2-2	TGTGCCAGCAGCTTGGCCGGGAAAGGGGGAGGCGGGGAGCTGTTTTTT	CASSLAGKGGGGELFF
TRBV28	-	-	TRBJ1-2	TGTGCCAGCAGTTCGTTCTATGGCTACACCTTC	CASSSFYGYTF
TRBV19	TRBD1	-	TRBJ2-1	TGTGCCAGTAGTGACAGGGGTAATGAGCAGTTCTTC	CASSDRGNEQFF
TRBV19	-	-	TRBJ2-5	TGTGCCAGTAGTATTATCGGGGGCAGAGAAGAGACCCAGTACTTC	CASSIIGGREETQYF
TRBV6-1	TRBD1	-	TRBJ2-5	TGTGCCAGCAGTGAGTGGGACAGAGTAGGAGAGACCCAGTACTTC	CASSEWDRVGETQYF
TRBV5-1	-	-	TRBJ2-3	TGCGCCAGCAGCCTTGGGGCTAGCACAGATACGCAGTATTTT	CASSLGASTDTQYF
TRBV30	-	-	TRBJ2-1	TGTGCCTGGACCGTACGGCGGGCGGGTGAGCAGTTCTTC	CAWTVRRAGEQFF
TRBV20-1	-	-	TRBJ1-2	TGCAGTGCTTTAAGGGGTCACGGCTACACCTTC	CSALRGHGYTF
TRBV9	TRBD2	once	TRBJ2-1	TGTGCCAGCAGCGTCGCAGCGGGAGACCACAATGAGCAGTTCTTC	CASSVAAGDHNEQFF
TRBV30	-	few	TRBJ1-5	TGTGCCTGGAGTGTACGGGGGCAAACTAGCAATCAGCCCCAGCATTTT	CAWSVRGQTSNQPQHF
TRBV27	TRBD1	-	TRBJ2-7	TGTGCCAGCAGTCGGGACAGGGGGCTGTACGAGCAGTACTTC	CASSRDRGLYEQYF
TRBV5-1	TRBD1	-	TRBJ2-7	TGCGCCAGCAGCTTGGCCGGGACAGGGGTCGAGCAGTACTTC	CASSLAGTGVEQYF
TRBV7-8	-	-	TRBJ2-7	TGTGCCAGCAGCTCCCAATCTCAGGGTGAGGTAACCTACGAGCAGTACTTC	CASSSQSQGEVTYEQYF
TRBV29-1	-	-	TRBJ2-7	TGCAGCGTTCGGGACCCTCCTCTCGAGCAGTACTTC	CSVRDPPLEQYF
TRBV7-9	-	-	TRBJ2-5	TGTGCCAGTACAGGGTCGGAGACCCAGTACTTC	CASTGSETQYF
TRBV14	-	-	TRBJ2-3	TGTGCCAGCAGCCAGGTTATAGTATCAGATACGCAGTATTTT	CASSQVIVSDTQYF
TRBV28	-	-	TRBJ1-5	TGTGCCAGCAGTTCTCCGGGAAGGGGACGATATCAGCCCCAGCATTTT	CASSSPGRGRYQPQHF
TRBV6-1	-	-	TRBJ2-5	TGTGCCTGCCGTGGGGGGGGCGCCTCCCAAGAGACCCAGTACTTC	CACRGGGASQETQYF
TRBV19	-	once	TRBJ2-4	TGTGCCAGTACCGCCGGACTGGGAAACATTCAGTACTTC	CASTAGLGNIQYF
TRBV25-1	-	-	TRBJ1-5	TGTGCCAGCAGTGATGGCCAGGTTAATCAGCCCCAGCATTTT	CASSDGQVNQPQHF
TRBV29-1	-	-	TRBJ2-1	TGCAGCCAAGCGCAGTACCCCTCTAATGAGCAGTTCTTC	CSQAQYPSNEQFF
TRBV6-5	TRBD2	-	TRBJ2-7	TGTGCCAGCAGGGGAGGAGGCGCGGGAGCATACGAGCAGTACTTC	CASRGGGAGAYEQYF
TRBV7-8	TRBD2	-	TRBJ2-7	TGTGCCAGCAGCTTAGCCGCGGGGACTAGCGGAAAGATCTCCTACGAGCAGTACTTC	CASSLAAGTSGKISYEQYF
TRBV7-3	-	-	TRBJ2-1	TGTGCCAGCAGCTTAACCGTGACACGTATCAATGAGCAGTTCTTC	CASSLTVTRINEQFF
TRBV9	TRBD1	once	TRBJ2-5	TGTGCCAGCAGCGTAGGTTTATTGGGACAGGGGGCTCAAGAGACCCAGTACTTC	CASSVGLLGQGAQETQYF
TRBV10-3	-	-	TRBJ1-5	TGTGCCATCAGTGAGGGTATAGGGAGTCAGCCCCAGCATTTT	CAISEGIGSQPQHF
TRBV2	TRBD1	-	TRBJ2-7	TGTGCCAGCCTAACCGGGACAGGGGCCGAGCAGTACTTC	CASLTGTGAEQYF
TRBV18	TRBD2	-	TRBJ2-7	TGTGCCAGCTCACCAAGGTCTAGCGGGAGCTACGAGCAGTACTTC	CASSPRSSGSYEQYF
TRBV2	TRBD1	-	TRBJ1-2	TGTGCCAGCAGTGGGGGGACAGGGTGGGGCCCTAACTATGGCTACACCTTC	CASSGGTGWGPNYGYTF
TRBV10-2	TRBD2	-	TRBJ2-1	TGCGCCAGCGGAACTAGCGGGGGGGCCGGTGAGCAGTTCTTC	CASGTSGGAGEQFF
TRBV11-2	-	-	TRBJ2-7	TGTGCCAGCAGCTTAGAGTTCGGGACCTACGAGCAGTACTTC	CASSLEFGTYEQYF
TRBV4-1	-	-	TRBJ2-1	TGCGCCAGCAGCCAAGGAATCGTCTGGGGGGTAGCGGCCTACAATGAGCAGTTCTTC	CASSQGIVWGVAAYNEQFF
TRBV7-3	-	-	TRBJ2-5	TGTGCCAGCAGCTTGACGGGCCGAGGGGAGGCGGAGACCCAGTACTTC	CASSLTGRGEAETQYF
TRBV7-9	-	-	TRBJ2-5	TGTGCCAGCAGCCAGGGGGGGGAGCAAGAGACCCAGTACTTC	CASSQGGEQETQYF
TRBV6-6	-	-	TRBJ1-1	TGTGCCAGCAGTTCCTCAACAGGGAACACTGAAGCTTTCTTT	CASSSSTGNTEAFF
TRBV7-2	-	-	TRBJ2-5	TGTGCCAGCAGCTTATATCCTGAGGAGACCCAGTACTTC	CASSLYPEETQYF
TRBV19	-	once	TRBJ2-3	TGTGCCAGTAGTATGGATCGGGGAACCGCAGATACGCAGTATTTT	CASSMDRGTADTQYF
TRBV23-1	-	-	TRBJ2-2	TGCGCCACCTCTGCCGGGACACTGAACACCGGGGAGCTGTTTTTT	CATSAGTLNTGELFF
TRBV7-9	-	-	TRBJ2-3	TGTGCCAGCAGCTTAGGGGCAGGGAAGGGTTCCGCAGATACGCAGTATTTT	CASSLGAGKGSADTQYF
TRBV5-5	-	-	TRBJ2-3	TGTGCCAGCAGCTCGCTCGGCCCTACAGATACGCAGTATTTT	CASSSLGPTDTQYF
TRBV5-6	-	-	TRBJ2-7	TGTGCCAGCAGCTTTGGGTCCGGCGAGCAGTACTTC	CASSFGSGEQYF
TRBV4-1	TRBD1	-	TRBJ2-5	TGCGCCAGCAGCCCCGGGACAGGGAAAGTGGAGACCCAGTACTTC	CASSPGTGKVETQYF
TRBV7-9	-	-	TRBJ1-2	TGTGCCAGCAGCTTTGATCAGGTCTCTGGCTACACCTTC	CASSFDQVSGYTF
TRBV7-9	-	-	TRBJ2-1	TGTGCCAGCAGCTTAAATCCTAAGATATCCTACAATGAGCAGTTCTTC	CASSLNPKISYNEQFF
TRBV4-2	TRBD1	once	TRBJ2-3	TGTGCCAGCAGCCTATCGGGCCAGGGGGAGCCGGGCACAGATACGCAGTATTTT	CASSLSGQGEPGTDTQYF
TRBV18	-	-	TRBJ2-7	TGTGCCAGCTCACCAGGGAGGACCCCTAAGGTCACCCAGCAGTACTTC	CASSPGRTPKVTQQYF
TRBV12-5	-	-	TRBJ2-4	TGTGCTAGTGGTTTGGTACTGACGATCCCCGGGACCAAAAACATTCAGTACTTC	CASGLVLTIPGTKNIQYF
TRBV5-1	TRBD2	-	TRBJ2-7	TGCGCCAGCAGCTTGAATACTGGGACTAGCGGCAACGAGCAGTACTTC	CASSLNTGTSGNEQYF